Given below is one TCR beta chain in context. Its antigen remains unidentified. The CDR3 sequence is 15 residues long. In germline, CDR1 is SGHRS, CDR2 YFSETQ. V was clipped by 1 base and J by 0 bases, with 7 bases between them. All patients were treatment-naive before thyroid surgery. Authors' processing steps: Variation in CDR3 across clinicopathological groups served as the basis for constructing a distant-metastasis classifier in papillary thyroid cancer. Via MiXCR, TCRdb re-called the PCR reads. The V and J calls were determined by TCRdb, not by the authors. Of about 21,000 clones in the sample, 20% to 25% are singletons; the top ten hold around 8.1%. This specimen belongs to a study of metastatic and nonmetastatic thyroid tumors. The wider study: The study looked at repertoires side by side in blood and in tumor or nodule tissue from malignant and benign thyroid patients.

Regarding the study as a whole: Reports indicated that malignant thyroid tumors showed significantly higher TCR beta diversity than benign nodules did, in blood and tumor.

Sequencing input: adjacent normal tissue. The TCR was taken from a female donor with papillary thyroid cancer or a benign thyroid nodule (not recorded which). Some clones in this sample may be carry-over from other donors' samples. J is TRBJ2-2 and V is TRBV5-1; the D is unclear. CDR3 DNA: TGCGCCAGCAGCTTGAGCGCCTCGAACACCGGGGAGCTGTTTTTT. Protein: CASSLSASNTGELFF.